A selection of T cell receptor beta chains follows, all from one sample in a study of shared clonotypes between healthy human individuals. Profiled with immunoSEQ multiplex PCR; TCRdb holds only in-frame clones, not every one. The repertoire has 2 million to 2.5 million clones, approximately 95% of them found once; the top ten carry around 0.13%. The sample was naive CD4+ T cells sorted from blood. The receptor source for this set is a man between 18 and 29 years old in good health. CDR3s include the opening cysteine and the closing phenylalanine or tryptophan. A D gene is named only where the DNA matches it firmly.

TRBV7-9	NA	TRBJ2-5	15	CASSPGSSQGETQYF
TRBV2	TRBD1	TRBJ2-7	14	CASETTGIPDEQYF
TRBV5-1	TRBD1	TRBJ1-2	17	CASSLVSRDRVIYGYTF
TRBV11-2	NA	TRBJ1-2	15	CASSPRFQGNPGYTF
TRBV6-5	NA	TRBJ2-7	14	CASRHDGLSYEQYF
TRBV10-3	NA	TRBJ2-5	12	CAISDLGSTAHF
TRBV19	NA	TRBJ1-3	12	CASSTQQGTIYF
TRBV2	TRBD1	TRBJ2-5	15	CASSFGQGPLETQYF
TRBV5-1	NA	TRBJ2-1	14	CASSLDAANNEQFF
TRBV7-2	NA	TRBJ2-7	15	CASSLEGRVSYEQYF
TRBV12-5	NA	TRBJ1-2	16	CASGLVPPGANYGYTF
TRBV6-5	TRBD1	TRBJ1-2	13	CASSSRDRGGYTF
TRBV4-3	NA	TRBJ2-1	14	CASSQDSTRGEQFF
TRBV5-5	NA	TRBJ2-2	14	CASYRQTNTGELFF
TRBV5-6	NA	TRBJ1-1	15	CASTSSGHKNTEAFF
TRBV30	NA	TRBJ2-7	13	CAWSPLEGYEQYF
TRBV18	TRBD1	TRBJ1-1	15	CASSSELTGSTEAFF
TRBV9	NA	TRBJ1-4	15	CASSVGTRANEKLFF
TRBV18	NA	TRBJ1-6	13	CASQSSYNSPLHF
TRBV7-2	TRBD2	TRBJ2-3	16	CASSPSGVRSTDTQYF
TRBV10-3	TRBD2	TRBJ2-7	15	CAISPSSGRVLEQYF
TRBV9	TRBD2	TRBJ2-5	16	CASSVVPSGPQETQYF
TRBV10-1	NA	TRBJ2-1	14	CASSDINGNNEQFF
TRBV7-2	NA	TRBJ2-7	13	CASSPVGTYEQYF